This TCR beta chain was documented in a study of memory CD4+ T cells and cytomegalovirus serostatus. As for the study in general: Donors were healthy Belgian adults, under 10 CMV seropositive and around 24 seronegative. General observations from the study: Repertoires predicted CMV serostatus with median bootstrapped AUC of about 0.96.

Per the authors' pipeline: After removing out-of-frame reads, 2 million to 2.5 million distinct TCRbeta sequences remained. Clones were sequenced by immunoSEQ multiplex PCR, and TCRdb holds only the in-frame ones, with some missing. V, J and clone size were drawn from that table, and D and trimming were deduced from the DNA. The sample holds around 99,000 clones; 80% are singletons and the top ten take 3.6%. A word on this clone: Its antigen remains unknown.

The sort gate was single viable CD3+CD4+CD8-CD45RO+ cells for memory CD4+ T cells. CMV serostatus came from serum IgG against pp150, pp28, p38, p52. The CDR3 extends over 18 amino acids. The germline V gene encodes CDR1 SEHNR and CDR2 FQNEAQ (reference sequence). Trimming took off 5 bases at V and 0 bases at J, with 17 bases between the two ends. The chain recombines TRBV7-9 with TRBJ2-6, with D possibly TRBD1 on 6 matching bases. The sequenced sample consisted of memory CD4+ T cells from blood. This receptor was identified in an adult in good health and CMV-seropositive. CDR3: CASSVGGSTSSGANVLTF. The CDR3 DNA reads as TGTGCCAGCAGCGTAGGGGGTAGCACTAGCTCTGGGGCCAACGTCCTGACTTTC.